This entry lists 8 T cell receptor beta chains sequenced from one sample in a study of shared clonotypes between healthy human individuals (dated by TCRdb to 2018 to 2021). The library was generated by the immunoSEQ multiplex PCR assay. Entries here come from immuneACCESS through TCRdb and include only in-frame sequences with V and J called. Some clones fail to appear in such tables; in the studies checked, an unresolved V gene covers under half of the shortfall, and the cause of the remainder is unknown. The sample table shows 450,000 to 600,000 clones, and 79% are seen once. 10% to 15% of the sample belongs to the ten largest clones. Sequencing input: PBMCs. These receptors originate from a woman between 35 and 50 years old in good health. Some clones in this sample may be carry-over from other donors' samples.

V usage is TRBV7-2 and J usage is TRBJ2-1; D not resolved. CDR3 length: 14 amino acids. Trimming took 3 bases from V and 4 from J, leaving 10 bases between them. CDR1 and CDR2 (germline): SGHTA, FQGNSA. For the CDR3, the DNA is TGTGCCAGCAGCTTCGTGAACTCTTACAATGAGCAGTTCTTC. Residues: CASSFVNSYNEQFF.

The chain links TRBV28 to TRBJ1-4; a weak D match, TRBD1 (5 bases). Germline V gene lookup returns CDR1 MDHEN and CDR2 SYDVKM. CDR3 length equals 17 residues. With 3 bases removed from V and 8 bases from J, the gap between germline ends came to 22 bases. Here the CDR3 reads CASSLGGSWAGFEKLFF. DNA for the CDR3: TGTGCCAGCAGTTTGGGGGGGTCGTGGGCAGGGTTCGAAAAACTGTTTTTT.

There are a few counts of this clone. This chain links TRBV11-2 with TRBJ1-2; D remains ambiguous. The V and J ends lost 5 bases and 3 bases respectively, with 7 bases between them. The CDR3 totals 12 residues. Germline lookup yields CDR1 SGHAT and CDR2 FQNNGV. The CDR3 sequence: CASSQNDYGYTF. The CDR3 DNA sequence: TGTGCCAGCAGCCAAAACGACTATGGCTACACCTTC. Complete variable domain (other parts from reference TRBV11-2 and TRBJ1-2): EAGVAQSPRYKIIEKRQSVAFWCNPISGHATLYWYQQILGQGPKLLIQFQNNGVVDDSQLPKDRFSAERLKGVDSTLKIQPAKLEDSAVYLCASSQNDYGYTFGSGTRLTVV.

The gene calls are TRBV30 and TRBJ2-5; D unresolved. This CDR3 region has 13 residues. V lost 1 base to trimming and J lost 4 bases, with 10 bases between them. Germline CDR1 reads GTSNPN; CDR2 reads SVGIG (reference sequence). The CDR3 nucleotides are TGTGCCTGGAGTGGGACCGGCGGAGAGACCCAGTACTTC. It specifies CAWSGTGGETQYF.

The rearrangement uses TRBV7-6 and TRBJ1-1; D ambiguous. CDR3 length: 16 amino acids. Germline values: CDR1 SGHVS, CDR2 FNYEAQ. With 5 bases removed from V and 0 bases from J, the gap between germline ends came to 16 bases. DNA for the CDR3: TGTGCCAGCAGCCTCGCCCCGGCAGCCATGAACACTGAAGCTTTCTTT. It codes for CASSLAPAAMNTEAFF.

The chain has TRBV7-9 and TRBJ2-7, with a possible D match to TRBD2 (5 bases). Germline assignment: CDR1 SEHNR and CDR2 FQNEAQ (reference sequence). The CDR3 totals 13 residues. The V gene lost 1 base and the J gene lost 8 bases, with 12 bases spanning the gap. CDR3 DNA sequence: TGTGCCAGCAGCTTAGAAGGGTGGGAGAAGCAGTACTTC. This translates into CASSLEGWEKQYF.

The CDR3 nucleotides read TGTGCCAGCAGCCTCCGACAGGGGCACTACGAGCAGTACTTC. It translates to CASSLRQGHYEQYF. The gene calls are TRBV5-5 and TRBJ2-7, with TRBD1 matching 8 bases. Trimming at V came to 4 bases and at J to 3 bases, leaving 6 bases not matched to a gene. CDR1 and CDR2 from the germline V gene are SGHKS and YYEKEE (reference sequence). This CDR3 is built from 14 residues.

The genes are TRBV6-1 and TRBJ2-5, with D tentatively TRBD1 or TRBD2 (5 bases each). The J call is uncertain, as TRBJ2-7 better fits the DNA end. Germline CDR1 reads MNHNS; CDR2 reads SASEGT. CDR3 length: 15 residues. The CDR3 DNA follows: TGTGCCAGCAGTCCCCGTCGTGGGGGCTCCTACGAGCAGTACTTC. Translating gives CASSPRRGGSYEQYF.